A single sample gave rise to the 13 T cell receptor beta chains below, sequenced in a study of CD8 T cells in ankylosing spondylitis. Regarding the study as a whole: Seemingly distinctive of ankylosing spondylitis blood was a TCR beta motif formed by eight highly homologous variants.

These receptors have no identified antigens. TCRdb recomputed calls from the 5' RACE reads with MiXCR, one row per CDR3 protein. Altogether roughly 700,000 distinct CDR3 sequences are present, under 20% being singletons, with the ten largest covering roughly a fifth. Sequenced input: blood, either unsorted or a sorted T cell fraction (not recorded which). The receptor source for this set is a male donor with ankylosing spondylitis.

This clonotype was counted between two and nine times. The V call is TRBV29-1, the J call TRBJ2-7; D is perhaps TRBD1 (6 bases). Trimming removed 4 bases at V and 4 bases at J, with 8 bases between. CDR1 is SQVTM, CDR2 ANQGSEA, per germline. The CDR3 has 11 residues. The CDR3 protein is CSVARGYEQYF. The CDR3 DNA sequence: TGCAGCGTTGCCAGGGGTTACGAGCAGTACTTC.

V and J are TRBV27 and TRBJ2-4, with D unclear. This CDR3 has 15 amino acids. The germline gives CDR1 MNHEY, CDR2 SMNVEV (reference sequence). Trimming removed 5 bases at V and 0 bases at J, with 11 bases between. CDR3 loop: CASSPPGLAKNIQYF. CDR3 DNA: TGTGCCAGCAGTCCCCCAGGTTTAGCCAAAAACATTCAGTACTTC.

This clonotype turned up a few times. At one end, the junction sequence differs from germline, possibly due to a read error. The rearrangement joins TRBV4-2 to TRBJ1-2, with 8 bases that match TRBD1. The V gene's germline CDR1 is LGHNA and CDR2 YNFKEQ. The CDR3 consists of 15 residues. CDR3 bases: TGTGTCAGCAGCTCCAAGACAGGGGTGGGCTATGGCTACACCTTC. Residues: CVSSSKTGVGYGYTF.

The J gene is TRBJ1-5, the V gene TRBV2; 9 bases match TRBD1. V was clipped by 4 bases and J by 1 base; unmatched bases: 5. This CDR3 has 16 residues. Germline V lookup: CDR1 SNHLY, CDR2 FYNNEI. The CDR3 bases are TGTGCCAGCAGTGGTACAGGGGGCTGGAGCAATCAGCCCCAGCATTTT. Amino acids: CASSGTGGWSNQPQHF.

The rearrangement joins TRBV25-1 to TRBJ1-2; D is undetermined. The CDR3 totals 13 residues. Trimming left V 0 bases short and J 5 bases short, with 7 bases between. Germline V gene data show CDR1 as MGHDK and CDR2 as SYGVNS. Here the CDR3 DNA reads TGTGCCAGCAGTGAATACCGAGGGTATGGCTACACCTTC. Its protein product is CASSEYRGYGYTF.

This sequence joins TRBV5-6 and TRBJ1-1; no firm D call. The V end was cut by 0 bases, the J end by 1 base, with 13 bases between. The CDR3 covers 16 residues. In germline, CDR1 is SGHDT, CDR2 YYEEEE. The CDR3 region has the DNA TGTGCCAGCAGCTTGGTTTCAGCTGCCGAGAACACTGAAGCTTTCTTT. It specifies CASSLVSAAENTEAFF.

This clonotype was detected a few times. V usage is TRBV11-1 and J usage is TRBJ2-3; TRBD1 matches 7 bases. V lost 4 bases to trimming and J lost 6 bases; unmatched junction nucleotides: 19. The CDR3 extends over 18 amino acids. The V gene's germline CDR1 is SGHAT and CDR2 FQDESV (reference sequence). The CDR3 sequence is CASSSTNRQGTRTDTQYF. The CDR3 coding sequence is TGTGCCAGCAGCTCGACCAATAGACAGGGCACCCGAACGGATACGCAGTATTTT.

This clonotype was seen only a few times. V is TRBV10-2 and J is TRBJ2-1; perhaps TRBD1 as D (6 bases). Germline V gene sequence: CDR1 WSHSY, CDR2 SAAADI. The CDR3 is made up of 13 amino acids. V was cut by 7 bases and J by 7 bases, with 14 bases left in between. This chain's CDR3 is CASNGQLINEQFF. In nucleotides, the CDR3 is TGCGCCAGCAACGGACAGCTCATAAATGAGCAGTTCTTC.

The V call is TRBV10-3, the J call TRBJ2-5; tentatively, D is TRBD2 (7 bases). The V gene's germline CDR1 is ENHRY and CDR2 SYGVKD. The CDR3 extends over 15 amino acids. The V and J ends lost 2 bases and 1 base respectively, with 11 bases between them. The CDR3: CAISEAGAVQETQYF. CDR3 DNA: TGTGCCATCAGTGAGGCGGGGGCGGTCCAAGAGACCCAGTACTTC.

In this sample, this clonotype turned up a few times. The V call is TRBV2, the J call TRBJ2-4, with a tentative D call TRBD2 (6 bases). V was shortened by 6 bases and J by 8 bases, with 11 bases between the two germline ends. This CDR3 contains 12 residues. Germline CDR1 reads SNHLY; CDR2 reads FYNNEI. The CDR3 DNA sequence: TGTGCCAGCAGGCAGTGGGGGGACATTCAGTACTTC. Its protein is CASRQWGDIQYF.

The chain carries TRBV10-3 and TRBJ2-1; 12 bases are shared with TRBD2. CDR1 and CDR2 from the germline V gene are ENHRY and SYGVKD. The CDR3 is 16 amino acids. Trimming cost V 2 bases and J 8 bases; bases outside gene matches: 7. CDR3 in amino acids: CAISEASGRAYDEQFF. The CDR3 bases are TGTGCCATCAGTGAGGCTAGCGGGAGGGCGTATGATGAGCAGTTCTTC.

The chain recombines TRBV2 with TRBJ2-2, with 13 positions matching TRBD2. After removal of 8 bases from V and 2 bases from J, the junction contained 5 bases not matched to a gene. Germline loops: CDR1 SNHLY, CDR2 FYNNEI. The CDR3 runs 16 residues. This chain's CDR3 is CASLQGLAGNTGELFF. The CDR3 DNA reads as TGTGCCAGCCTTCAGGGACTAGCGGGAAACACCGGGGAGCTGTTTTTT.

The chain recombines TRBV5-1 with TRBJ2-7, with TRBD2 identical over 9 bases. Per germline, CDR1 SGHRS and CDR2 YFSETQ. This CDR3 has 18 amino acids. The junction had 12 bases not matched to a gene; V was cut back by 1 base and J by 1 base. The CDR3, as DNA: TGCGCCAGCAGCTTGTGGCCGCGGGTAGCGGGGGCATCCTACGAGCAGTACTTC. It specifies CASSLWPRVAGASYEQYF.